These 17 T cell receptor beta chains originate from one sample sequenced in a study of blood T cells in healthy people across ages. Then a second PCR, running roughly 6 to 11 cycles, was carried out with a sample-barcoded 5' primer and a J-beta primer mix. TCRdb analysed the 5' RACE reads with MiXCR anew, one entry per CDR3 protein. The sample carries roughly 1,500,000 distinct CDR3 sequences, approximately 40% recorded once. Sequenced input: blood. The receptors derive from a young woman in good health.

This clonotype was seen a single time. The chain has TRBV20-1 and TRBJ2-1; D not resolved. The germline V gene encodes CDR1 DFQATT and CDR2 SNEGSKA (reference sequence). Trimming shortened V by 0 bases and J by 4 bases, and 10 bases separated the two germline ends. CDR3 length equals 14 residues. The CDR3, as DNA: TGCAGTGCTAGAGAGGTCCTATTATACAATGAGCAGTTCTTC. Residues: CSAREVLLYNEQFF.

This clonotype has a handful of counts. CDR3 in amino acids: CASSSLTSGGEKQYF. In nucleotides, the CDR3 is TGCGCCAGCAGCTCTTTGACTAGCGGGGGTGAGAAACAGTACTTC. The chain carries TRBV5-1 and TRBJ2-4; TRBD2 matches at 12 bases. Germline loops: CDR1 SGHRS, CDR2 YFSETQ. The CDR3 length is 15 residues. Trimming removed 3 bases from V and 13 bases from J; junction bases left unmatched: 11.

The table lists this clonotype with a few counts. This sequence joins TRBV15 and TRBJ2-7, with no clear D. V was pared by 5 bases and J by 0 bases, with 11 bases between. This CDR3 is built from 14 residues. CDR1 and CDR2 (germline): LNHNV, YYDKDF (reference sequence). CDR3 coding DNA: TGTGCCACCAGCTCGGGCCTTAGCTCCTACGAGCAGTACTTC. Its translation is CATSSGLSSYEQYF.

This clonotype was detected a few times. The chain joins TRBV20-1 to TRBJ2-3; 7 positions match TRBD2. CDR3 size: 16 residues. Germline CDR1 is DFQATT and CDR2 is SNEGSKA (reference sequence). The V and J ends lost 1 base and 2 bases, in that order; junction bases with no gene match: 9. In DNA, the CDR3 is TGCAGTGCTAGAGGGCCCCGACTAGCCTCCACAGATACGCAGTATTTT. As protein: CSARGPRLASTDTQYF.

The chain employs TRBV2 and TRBJ2-5; no reliable D call. V lost 6 bases and J lost 1, with 15 bases in between. CDR3 length: 15 amino acids. From germline, CDR1 is SNHLY and CDR2 FYNNEI. CDR3 sequence: CASSPGRSVQETQYF. CDR3 DNA: TGTGCCAGCAGCCCCGGACGTTCAGTCCAAGAGACCCAGTACTTC.

This chain links TRBV20-1 with TRBJ1-6; 8 nucleotides align to TRBD1. The CDR3 has 15 residues. The V gene end was trimmed by 3 bases and the J gene end by 8 bases; junction bases not matched to a gene: 9. The germline CDR1 and CDR2 sequences are DFQATT and SNEGSKA (reference sequence). The chain's CDR3 is CSARPGGSIDSPLHF. For the CDR3, the DNA is TGCAGTGCTAGGCCAGGGGGCTCGATCGATTCACCCCTCCACTTT.

The chain uses TRBV10-3 and TRBJ2-5; TRBD2 is a possible D gene (5 bases). V lost 3 bases, J lost 3 bases, and 11 bases lay in between. Germline loops: CDR1 ENHRY, CDR2 SYGVKD. CDR3 size: 14 residues. CDR3: CAISDGVGEETQYF. In nucleotides, the CDR3 is TGTGCCATCAGTGACGGGGTCGGGGAAGAGACCCAGTACTTC.

The V and J genes are TRBV13 and TRBJ1-1, with a possible D match to TRBD1 (6 bases). Per the germline V gene, CDR1 is PRHDT and CDR2 is FYEKMQ (reference sequence). CDR3 size: 17 residues. V shed 6 bases and J shed 4 bases, with 24 bases lying between them. The CDR3 DNA reads as TGTGCCAGCAGTCGCAGCGGACCAGGGGTCGGAGGCACTGAAGCTTTCTTT. It specifies CASSRSGPGVGGTEAFF.

The V call is TRBV11-2, the J call TRBJ2-2; 8 bases are a match to TRBD2. V shed 5 bases and J 2 bases; nucleotides not matched to a gene: 4. The CDR3 covers 15 residues. Per germline, CDR1 SGHAT and CDR2 FQNNGV. The CDR3 bases are TGTGCCAGCAGCCTTCGGGGGGGAAACACCGGGGAGCTGTTTTTT. Translated, it gives CASSLRGGNTGELFF.

This sequence joins TRBV12-3 or TRBV12-4 and TRBJ2-5, with 13 positions matching TRBD2. J lost 1 base, V lost 4 bases, and 3 bases had no gene match. The CDR3 runs to 16 residues. CDR3 nucleotide sequence: TGTGCCAGCAGTTCGACTAGCGGGGGGCCCCAAGAGACCCAGTACTTC. Its translation: CASSSTSGGPQETQYF.

V and J are TRBV13 and TRBJ1-1, with D perhaps matching TRBD1 (5 bases). The CDR3 covers 14 residues. Germline V CDR1 and CDR2: PRHDT, FYEKMQ (reference sequence). V shed 5 bases and J shed 4 bases, with 14 bases lying between them. The CDR3 loop reads CASSRGGQFTEAFF. The CDR3 coding sequence is TGTGCCAGCAGCCGGGGGGGTCAGTTCACTGAAGCTTTCTTT. Looking up the rest from reference TRBV13 and TRBJ1-1 gives the full variable domain: AAGVIQSPRHLIKEKRETATLKCYPIPRHDTVYWYQQGPGQDPQFLISFYEKMQSDKGSIPDRFSAQQFSDYHSELNMSSLELGDSALYFCASSRGGQFTEAFFGQGTRLTVV.

This rearrangement joins TRBV20-1 to TRBJ2-7; 10 positions match TRBD2. CDR3 length: 19 residues. Trimming removed 5 bases from V and 7 bases from J; junction bases left unmatched: 26. Germline lookup yields CDR1 DFQATT and CDR2 SNEGSKA (reference sequence). CDR3 in amino acids: CSAPPSGGRLLSSYNEQYF. Written as DNA, the CDR3 is TGCAGTGCTCCACCTAGCGGGGGCCGATTACTGAGCTCCTACAATGAGCAGTACTTC.

J is TRBJ1-3 and V is TRBV12-3 or TRBV12-4; tentatively, D is TRBD1 (6 bases). The CDR3 is 19 residues long. Trimming stripped 1 base from V and 0 bases from J, with 19 bases between. CDR3 DNA: TGTGCCAGCAGTTTAGGGGGAGGGGGGCCGGGGAGCTCTGGAAACACCATATATTTT. Translation: CASSLGGGGPGSSGNTIYF.

This clonotype was recorded a few times. This rearrangement joins TRBV12-3 or TRBV12-4 to TRBJ2-3; tentative D call: TRBD2 (5 bases). The CDR3 has 14 amino acids. The V end lost 6 bases, the J end lost 8 bases, and 18 bases lay between the germline ends. The CDR3 spells CASREGSILGTQYF. In DNA, the CDR3 is TGTGCCAGCAGAGAGGGTTCAATTCTCGGTACGCAGTATTTT.

CDR3 sequence: CSARAGYRGRWTEAFF. The CDR3 DNA reads as TGCAGTGCTAGAGCGGGTTACAGGGGGCGGTGGACTGAAGCTTTCTTT. V gene TRBV20-1 combines with J gene TRBJ1-1; 9 nucleotides line up with TRBD1. Germline trimming cut 1 base from V and 5 bases from J; bases unmatched to any gene: 11. Germline CDR1 is DFQATT and CDR2 is SNEGSKA (reference sequence). The CDR3 has 16 amino acids.

This clonotype was seen a handful of times. This chain connects TRBV9 to TRBJ2-4; 9 nucleotides line up with TRBD2. The CDR3 has 16 amino acids. The V gene's germline CDR1 is SGDLS and CDR2 YYNGEE. V dropped 2 bases and J dropped 0; count of bases not matched to a gene: 3. DNA of the CDR3: TGTGCCAGCAGCGTCAGTAGCGGGGGAGCCAAAAACATTCAGTACTTC. This gives the protein CASSVSSGGAKNIQYF.

The CDR3 here is CASSSEEQDGREQYF. The CDR3 DNA follows: TGTGCCAGCAGCTCGGAGGAACAGGACGGCCGCGAGCAGTACTTC. The gene calls are TRBV13 and TRBJ2-5; the D gene could be TRBD1 or TRBD2 (5 bases each). With the DNA end fitting TRBJ2-7 better, the J assignment may be wrong. The germline CDR1 and CDR2 sequences are PRHDT and FYEKMQ (reference sequence). This CDR3 is built from 15 residues.